A single sample gave rise to the 8 T cell receptor beta chains below, sequenced in a study of blood T cell repertoires in COVID-19. Measured with immunoSEQ multiplex PCR; TCRdb has only the in-frame clones, and not every one. This sample has about 160,000 clones, with around 74% found just once. The sequencing sample was made of peripheral blood. The receptor source for this set is a man between 65 and 79 years old with acute or convalescent COVID-19.

The genes are TRBV5-4 and TRBJ2-7, with 8 bases matching TRBD1. CDR1 is SGHNT, CDR2 YYREEE, per germline (reference sequence). CDR3 length equals 14 residues. With 0 bases clipped from V and 5 bases from J, the junction kept 4 bases outside the gene matches. The CDR3 sequence: CASSLGQGRNEQYF. The CDR3, as DNA: TGTGCCAGCAGCTTGGGACAGGGGAGAAACGAGCAGTACTTC.

Only one count was recorded for this clone. The rearrangement joins TRBV7-9 to TRBJ1-3; D is unresolved. Between the trimmed V and J ends, which lost 2 bases and 0 bases, there was a span of 8 bases. The germline V gene encodes CDR1 SEHNR and CDR2 FQNEAQ (reference sequence). The CDR3 spans 15 residues. The CDR3 DNA sequence: TGTGCCAGCAGCTTACACCTGAGCTCTGGAAACACCATATATTTT. This encodes CASSLHLSSGNTIYF. Full variable domain (rest looked up from reference TRBV7-9 and TRBJ1-3): DTGVSQNPRHKITKRGQNVTFRCDPISEHNRLYWYRQTLGQGPEFLTYFQNEAQLEKSRLLSDRFSAERPKGSFSTLEIQRTEQGDSAMYLCASSLHLSSGNTIYFGEGSWLTVV.

The rearrangement joins TRBV4-1 to TRBJ1-2; the match to TRBD1 covers 12 bases. Germline trimming cut 3 bases from V and 6 bases from J; bases unmatched to any gene: 11. The CDR3 extends over 17 amino acids. Per germline, CDR1 MGHRA and CDR2 YSYEKL. The CDR3 DNA follows: TGCGCCAGCAGCCATGTTTGGGGGACAGGGGGCGCTGATGGCTACACCTTC. It encodes CASSHVWGTGGADGYTF.

The genes are TRBV6-5 and TRBJ2-7, with D maybe TRBD1 (6 bases). V was clipped by 5 bases and J by 0 bases, with 11 bases between them. The CDR3 is made up of 14 amino acids. CDR1 and CDR2 from the germline V gene are MNHEY and SVGAGI. CDR3 loop: CASSRTAFSYEQYF. The CDR3 region has the DNA TGTGCCAGCAGTAGGACAGCATTCTCCTACGAGCAGTACTTC.

The table lists this clone with a few counts. The chain couples TRBV2 to TRBJ2-7, with D possibly being TRBD1 (5 bases). CDR1 SNHLY and CDR2 FYNNEI come from the germline V gene. The CDR3 loop spans 13 amino acids. Trimming removed 5 bases from V and 4 bases from J, with 12 bases in between. CDR3 sequence: CASSIDPGYEQYF. Here the CDR3 DNA reads TGTGCCAGCAGTATCGATCCAGGGTACGAGCAGTACTTC.

This clone was observed once. The chain is built from TRBV5-6 and TRBJ1-1; TRBD1 is a possible D gene (6 bases). Germline CDR1 is SGHDT and CDR2 is YYEEEE. CDR3 size: 16 residues. Trimming removed 1 base from V and 3 bases from J, with 16 bases in between. CDR3 sequence reads: CASSLPDSYGHTEAFF. CDR3 in DNA: TGTGCCAGCAGCTTGCCGGACAGCTATGGGCACACTGAAGCTTTCTTT.

This clone was seen once. The chain is built from TRBV19 and TRBJ2-1; the match to TRBD1 covers 9 bases. This CDR3 is 14 amino acids long. V dropped 6 bases and J dropped 6; count of bases not matched to a gene: 6. Germline lookup yields CDR1 LNHDA and CDR2 SQIVND (reference sequence). This CDR3 is CASSPGTGFNEQFF. As DNA, the CDR3 is TGTGCCAGTAGCCCCGGGACAGGGTTCAATGAGCAGTTCTTC.

V usage is TRBV2 and J usage is TRBJ2-3; tentatively, D is TRBD1 (6 bases). Trimming took 8 bases from V and 0 from J, leaving 18 bases between them. There are 16 residues in the CDR3. CDR1 SNHLY and CDR2 FYNNEI come from the germline V gene. The CDR3 nucleotides read TGTGCCAGCTGTACCCACTACAGGGTTAGCACAGATACGCAGTATTTT. Translating it yields CASCTHYRVSTDTQYF.